This T cell receptor (beta chain) is drawn from a study of T cell repertoires in cytomegalovirus infection. Turning to the study itself: Public signatures in TCR beta pointed to CMV infection and matching HLA type. Study-wide findings and caveats: The study identified carriers of CMV plus the relevant HLA from cumulative public TCR beta family frequency. HLA-C-restricted CMV clonotypes gave the most frequent clonotype in two of eight donors.

TCRdb re-called the reads with MiXCR, one entry per CDR3 protein. Among roughly 600,000 distinct CDR3 sequences listed, 24% were seen once. Details on this clonotype: Its antigen remains unidentified.

The length of the CDR3 is 14 residues. CDR1 SGHRS and CDR2 YFSETQ come from the germline V gene. V gave up 1 base and J gave up 10 bases; unmatched junction bases: 3. Sequencing input: CD8+ T cells from PBMCs. The chain joins TRBV5-1 to TRBJ2-1, with 12 bases that match TRBD2. The TCR originated in a human donor in good health (CMV status not recorded). Some clones in this sample may be carry-over from other donors' samples. The chain's CDR3 is CASSLIGTSGEQFF. CDR3 coding DNA: TGCGCCAGCAGCTTGATTGGGACTAGCGGGGAGCAGTTCTTC.